Here is one T cell receptor beta chain with its context. Its target is not known. The data were taken from a study of cytomegalovirus exposure and HLA in healthy donors. General observations from the study: In a later analysis, first-cohort TCR clusters were found to tend to co-occur in the 120 or so validation repertoires. Most TCR sequences were seen very rarely across donors, but some public TCRs occurred in many. There were a few CMV-associated chains whose specificity for CMV antigens was confirmed in vitro. Some TCR beta chains (over 150 of them) were listed as cytomegalovirus-associated.

With 1 base clipped from V and 0 bases from J, the junction kept 0 bases outside the gene matches. The CDR3 runs to 16 residues. The germline CDR1 and CDR2 sequences are SGHVS and FNYEAQ. The assay was immunoSEQ multiplex PCR, and TCRdb's table has in-frame clones only and misses some. The sample contains under 200,000 clones, around 92% of which appear only once. The sample comprised PBMCs. The receptor's source is a man aged 18 to 30 in good health and CMV-seropositive. The genes are TRBV7-6 and TRBJ2-7; 13 bases agree with TRBD2. Here the CDR3 DNA reads TGTGCCAGCAGCTTAGGGACTAGCGGGAGCTCCTACGAGCAGTACTTC. It yields the protein CASSLGTSGSSYEQYF. Based on the CDR3 plus reference TRBV7-6 and TRBJ2-7, the full variable domain is GAGVSQSPRYKVTKRGQDVALRCDPISGHVSLYWYRQALGQGPEFLTYFNYEAQQDKSGLPNDRFSAERPEGSISTLTIQRTEQRDSAMYRCASSLGTSGSSYEQYFGPGTRLTVT.